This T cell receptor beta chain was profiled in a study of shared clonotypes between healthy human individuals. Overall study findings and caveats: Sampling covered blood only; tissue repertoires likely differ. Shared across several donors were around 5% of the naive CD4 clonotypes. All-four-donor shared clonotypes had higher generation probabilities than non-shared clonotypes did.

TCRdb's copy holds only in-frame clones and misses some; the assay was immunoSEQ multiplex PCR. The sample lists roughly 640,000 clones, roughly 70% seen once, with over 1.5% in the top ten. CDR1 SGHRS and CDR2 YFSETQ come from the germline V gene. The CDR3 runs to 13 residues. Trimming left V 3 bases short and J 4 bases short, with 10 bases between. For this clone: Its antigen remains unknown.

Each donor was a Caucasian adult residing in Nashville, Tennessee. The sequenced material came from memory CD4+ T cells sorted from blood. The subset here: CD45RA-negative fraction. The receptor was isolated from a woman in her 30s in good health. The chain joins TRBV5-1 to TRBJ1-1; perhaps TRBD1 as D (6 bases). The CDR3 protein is CASSWEGGTEAFF. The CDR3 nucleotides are TGCGCCAGCAGCTGGGAAGGGGGCACTGAAGCTTTCTTT.